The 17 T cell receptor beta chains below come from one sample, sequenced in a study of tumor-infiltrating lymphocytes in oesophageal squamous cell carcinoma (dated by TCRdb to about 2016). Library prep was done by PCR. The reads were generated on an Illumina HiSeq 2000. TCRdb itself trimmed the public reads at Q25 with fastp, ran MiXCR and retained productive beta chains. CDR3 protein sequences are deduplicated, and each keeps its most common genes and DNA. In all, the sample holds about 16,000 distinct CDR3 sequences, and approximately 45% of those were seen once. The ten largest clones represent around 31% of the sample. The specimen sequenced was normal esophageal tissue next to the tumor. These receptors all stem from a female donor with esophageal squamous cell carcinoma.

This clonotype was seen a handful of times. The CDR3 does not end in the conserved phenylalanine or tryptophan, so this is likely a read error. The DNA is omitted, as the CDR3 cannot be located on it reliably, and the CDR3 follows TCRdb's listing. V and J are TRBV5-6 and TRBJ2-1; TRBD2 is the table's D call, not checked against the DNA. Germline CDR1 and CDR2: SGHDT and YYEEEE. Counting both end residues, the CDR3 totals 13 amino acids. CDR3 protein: CASSFDYGYTFGS.

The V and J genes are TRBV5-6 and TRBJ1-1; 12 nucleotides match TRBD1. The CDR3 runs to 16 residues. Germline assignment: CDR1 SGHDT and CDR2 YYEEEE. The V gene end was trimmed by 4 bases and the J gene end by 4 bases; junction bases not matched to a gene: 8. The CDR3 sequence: CASSLRDRGRGTEAFF. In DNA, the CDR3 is TGTGCCAGCAGCCTACGGGACAGGGGGCGCGGCACTGAAGCTTTCTTT.

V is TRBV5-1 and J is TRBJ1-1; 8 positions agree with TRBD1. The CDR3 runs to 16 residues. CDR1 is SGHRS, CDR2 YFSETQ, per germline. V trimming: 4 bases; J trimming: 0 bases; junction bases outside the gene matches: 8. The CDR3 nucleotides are TGCGCCAGCAGCGCCGGGACAGGTTACTTGAACACTGAAGCTTTCTTT. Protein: CASSAGTGYLNTEAFF.

The CDR3 DNA follows: TGTGCCAGCAGCTTAGGGGTGGAGTATTTT. Translating gives CASSLGVEYF. The V call is TRBV7-9, the J call TRBJ2-3; D is unresolved. V was trimmed by 1 base and J by 13 bases, leaving 6 bases between them. The CDR3 has 10 residues. CDR1 is SEHNR and CDR2 is FQNEAQ in the germline V gene (reference sequence). The full variable domain, completed using reference TRBV7-9 and TRBJ2-3, is DTGVSQNPRHKITKRGQNVTFRCDPISEHNRLYWYRQTLGQGPEFLTYFQNEAQLEKSRLLSDRFSAERPKGSFSTLEIQRTEQGDSAMYLCASSLGVEYFGPGTRLTVL.

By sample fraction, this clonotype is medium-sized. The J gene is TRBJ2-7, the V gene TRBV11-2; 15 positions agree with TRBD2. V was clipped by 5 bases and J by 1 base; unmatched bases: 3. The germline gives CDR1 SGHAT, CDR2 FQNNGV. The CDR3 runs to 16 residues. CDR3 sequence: CASSPGTSGRSYEQYF. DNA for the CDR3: TGTGCCAGCAGCCCCGGGACTAGCGGGAGGTCCTACGAGCAGTACTTC.

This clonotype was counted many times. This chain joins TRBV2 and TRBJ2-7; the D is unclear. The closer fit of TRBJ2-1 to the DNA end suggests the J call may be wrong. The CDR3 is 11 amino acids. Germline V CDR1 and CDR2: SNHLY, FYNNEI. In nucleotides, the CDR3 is TGTGCCAGCAGCCTGGCTTATGAGCAGTTCTTC. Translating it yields CASSLAYEQFF.

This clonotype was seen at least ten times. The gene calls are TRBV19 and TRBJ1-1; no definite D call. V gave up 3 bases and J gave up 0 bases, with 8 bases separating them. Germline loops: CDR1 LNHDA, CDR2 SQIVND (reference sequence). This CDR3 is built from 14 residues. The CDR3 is CASSIKVLNTEAFF. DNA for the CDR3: TGTGCCAGTAGTATTAAAGTTCTGAACACTGAAGCTTTCTTT.

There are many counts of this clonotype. CDR3 sequence reads: CASNTVSTSGSYYEQFF. DNA of the CDR3: TGTGCCAGTAACACCGTCTCTACTAGCGGGAGTTACTATGAGCAGTTCTTC. This chain uses TRBV19 with TRBJ2-1; 11 bases fit TRBD2. CDR1 is LNHDA, CDR2 SQIVND, per germline (reference sequence). CDR3 length: 17 residues. V lost 7 bases to trimming and J lost 8 bases; unmatched junction nucleotides: 16.

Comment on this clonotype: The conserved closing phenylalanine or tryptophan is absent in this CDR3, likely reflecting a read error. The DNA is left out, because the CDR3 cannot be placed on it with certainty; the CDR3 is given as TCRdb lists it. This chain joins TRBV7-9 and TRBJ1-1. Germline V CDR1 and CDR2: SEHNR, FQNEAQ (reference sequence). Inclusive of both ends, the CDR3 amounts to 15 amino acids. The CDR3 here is CASRVAGVDEQYFGP.

CDR3 coding DNA: TGCGCCAGCAGCCCGAGGACTAGCGGGGGGGACTACAATGAGCAGTTCTTC. It codes for CASSPRTSGGDYNEQFF. The rearrangement links TRBV4-1 to TRBJ2-5, with 15 bases identical to TRBD2. Matching the DNA end better, TRBJ2-1 makes the J call doubtful. The germline gives CDR1 MGHRA, CDR2 YSYEKL. This CDR3 spans 17 amino acids.

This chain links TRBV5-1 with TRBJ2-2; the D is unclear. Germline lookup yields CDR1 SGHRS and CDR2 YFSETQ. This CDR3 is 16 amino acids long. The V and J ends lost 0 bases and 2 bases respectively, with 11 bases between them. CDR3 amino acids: CASSLEVSTNTGELFF. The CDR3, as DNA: TGCGCCAGCAGCTTGGAAGTCAGCACAAACACCGGGGAGCTGTTTTTT.

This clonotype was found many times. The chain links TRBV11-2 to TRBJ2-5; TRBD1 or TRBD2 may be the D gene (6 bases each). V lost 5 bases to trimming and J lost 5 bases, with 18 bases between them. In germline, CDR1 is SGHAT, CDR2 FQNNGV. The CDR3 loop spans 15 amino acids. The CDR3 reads CASSRDSITGETQYF. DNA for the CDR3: TGTGCCAGCAGCCGGGACTCAATCACAGGGGAGACCCAGTACTTC.

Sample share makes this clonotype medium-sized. Here the CDR3 DNA reads TGTGCCAGCAGGGAGGAGGAAAGGGGACAGTTCTTC. Protein product: CASREEERGQFF. J is TRBJ2-1 and V is TRBV7-9; D may be TRBD1 or TRBD2 (5 bases each). The CDR3 is 12 amino acids. The germline CDR1 and CDR2 sequences are SEHNR and FQNEAQ (reference sequence). The ends were cut back, 6 bases at V and 13 bases at J, with 16 bases in the middle.

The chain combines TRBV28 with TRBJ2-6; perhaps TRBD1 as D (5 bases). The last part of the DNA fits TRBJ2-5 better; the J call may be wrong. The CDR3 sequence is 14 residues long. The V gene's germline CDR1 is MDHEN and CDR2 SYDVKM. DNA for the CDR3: TGTGCCAGCAGTTTCGAAAGGGGCCGCGAGACCCAGTACTTC. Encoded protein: CASSFERGRETQYF.

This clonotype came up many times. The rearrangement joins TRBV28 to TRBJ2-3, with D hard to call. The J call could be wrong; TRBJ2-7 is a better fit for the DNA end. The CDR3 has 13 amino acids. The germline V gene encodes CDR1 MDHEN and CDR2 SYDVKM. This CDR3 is CASSLSRYNEQYF. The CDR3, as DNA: TGTGCCAGCAGTTTATCCCGTTACAATGAGCAGTACTTC.

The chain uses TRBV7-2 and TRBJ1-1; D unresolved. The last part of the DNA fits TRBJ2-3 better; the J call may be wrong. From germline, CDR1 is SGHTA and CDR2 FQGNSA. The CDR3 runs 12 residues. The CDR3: CASSFYLDTQYF. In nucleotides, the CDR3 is TGTGCCAGCAGCTTCTACTTGGATACGCAGTATTTT.

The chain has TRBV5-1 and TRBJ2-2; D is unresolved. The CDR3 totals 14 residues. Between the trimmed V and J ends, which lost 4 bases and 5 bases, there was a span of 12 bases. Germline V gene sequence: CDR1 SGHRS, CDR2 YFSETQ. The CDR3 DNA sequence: TGCGCCAGCAGCGTGGGGATATCTACCGGGGAGCTGTTTTTT. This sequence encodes CASSVGISTGELFF.